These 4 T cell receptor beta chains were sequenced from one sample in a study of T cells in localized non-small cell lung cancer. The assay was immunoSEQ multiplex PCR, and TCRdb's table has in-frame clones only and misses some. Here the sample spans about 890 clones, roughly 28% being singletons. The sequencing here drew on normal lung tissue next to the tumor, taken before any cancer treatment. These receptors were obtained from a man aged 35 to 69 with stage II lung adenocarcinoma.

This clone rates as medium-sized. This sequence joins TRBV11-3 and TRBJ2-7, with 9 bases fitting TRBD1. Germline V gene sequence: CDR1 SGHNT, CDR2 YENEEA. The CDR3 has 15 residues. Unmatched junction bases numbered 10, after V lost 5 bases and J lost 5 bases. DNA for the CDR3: TGTGCCAGCAGCCGCACAGGGGGCTTCGTCCACGAGCAGTACTTC. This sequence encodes CASSRTGGFVHEQYF. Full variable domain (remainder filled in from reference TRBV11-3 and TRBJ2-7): EAGVVQSPRYKIIEKKQPVAFWCNPISGHNTLYWYLQNLGQGPELLIRYENEEAVDDSQLPKDRFSAERLKGVDSTLKIQPAELGDSAVYLCASSRTGGFVHEQYFGPGTRLTVT.

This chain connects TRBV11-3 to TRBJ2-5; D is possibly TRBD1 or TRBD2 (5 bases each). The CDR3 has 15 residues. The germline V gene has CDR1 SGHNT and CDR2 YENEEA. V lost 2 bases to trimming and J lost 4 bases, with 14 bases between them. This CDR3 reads CASSLYGGVGETQYF. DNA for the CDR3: TGTGCCAGCAGCTTATATGGGGGAGTTGGAGAGACCCAGTACTTC.

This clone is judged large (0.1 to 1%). This CDR3 is CASSLIPPYEQYF. In DNA form, the CDR3 reads TGTGCCAGCAGCTTAATTCCACCCTACGAGCAGTACTTC. The chain recombines TRBV7-2 with TRBJ2-7; D gene unclear. The CDR3 spans 13 residues. The germline CDR1 and CDR2 sequences are SGHTA and FQGNSA. V lost 2 bases and J lost 2, with 7 bases in between.

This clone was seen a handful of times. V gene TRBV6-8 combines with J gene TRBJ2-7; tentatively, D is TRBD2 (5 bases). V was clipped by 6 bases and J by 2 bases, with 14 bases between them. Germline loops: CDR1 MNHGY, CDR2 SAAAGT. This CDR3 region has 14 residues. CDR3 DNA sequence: TGTGCCAGCAGGGGAGAGGTAAGAGCCTACGAGCAGTACTTC. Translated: CASRGEVRAYEQYF.